This TCR beta chain was documented in a study of T cell responses to AZD1222 COVID-19 vaccine. TCRdb's copy holds only in-frame clones and misses some; the assay was immunoSEQ multiplex PCR. The sample carries some 86,000 clones, 70% to 80% recorded once. The J segment lost 8 bases and the V segment lost 6 bases, leaving 11 bases of the junction unmatched. Germline V lookup: CDR1 SEHNR, CDR2 FQNEAQ (reference sequence). This CDR3 has 15 residues. This clonotype was sampled from an adult in good health. Here the sequenced sample was peripheral blood, taken on day 0 of AZD1222 vaccination. The chain employs TRBV7-9 and TRBJ2-3, with 10 bases identical to TRBD1. The CDR3 protein is CASSYGTGVGGTQYF. The CDR3 coding sequence is TGTGCCAGCAGTTACGGGACAGGGGTTGGGGGTACGCAGTATTTT.